This entry features one TCR beta chain sequence. Its antigen has not been determined. One base away there is no much larger clone; base qualities are not given. TCRbeta CDR3 regions were amplified from genomic DNA using the immunoSEQ Assay, a bias-controlled multiplex PCR. Under the source paper's analysis protocol: The number of nucleated cells in each sample was estimated from the amplification of reference gene primers within the assay. Sequence reads were collapsed and filtered to measure the absolute abundance of every unique TCRbeta CDR3 rearrangement. For each sample, productive Simpson clonality was calculated by taking the square root of Simpson's diversity index across productive rearrangements. The table was pulled from immuneACCESS by TCRdb, which kept in-frame rearrangements only. Such tables lose some clones; where checked, under half of the loss comes from unresolved V genes, and the rest has no known cause. Clonal size and the V and J genes are those of that table, whereas D and trimming came from the DNA. The table for this sample lists 250,000 to 300,000 clones; roughly 90% of them were counted only once. The ten largest clones represent about an eighth of the sample.

The data were taken from a study of blood T cell repertoires in COVID-19 (dated by TCRdb to 2019 to 2021). For the wider study: Samples covering the acute and convalescent phases of COVID-19 were provided by collaborators in the United States, Italy and Spain. The sample metadata nearly always contained a de-identified subject ID, COVID-19 status, age in years and sex. The prospective study material was composed of cDNA or gDNA derived from T cells, B-cell-depleted T cells, or PBMCs. Samples were obtained from the ongoing ImmuneRACE study (first 160 participants) and from roughly 1,300 subjects provided by 6 global collaborators. Where available, HLA class I and class II types were taken from metadata supplied by the sample provider and were not determined by assay-based typing. Subjects who had been exposed to COVID-19, were actively infected with it, or had recovered from it provided the deeply sampled blood TCRbeta repertoires that made up the dataset. The repertoires were released in a freely available public database meant as a resource for research on the immune response to SARS-CoV-2.

For CDR1 and CDR2, the germline V gene (reference sequence) lists MNHNY and SVGAGI. The germline ends are 14 bases apart after V is trimmed by 0 bases and J by 8 bases. Its CDR3 holds 15 amino acids, cysteine through phenylalanine. Kept here is only the CDR3 DNA, which spans 45 bases and is read in frame from base 1. Here is what the overall study found, with its caveats: Clinical and demographic metadata were provided uncurated, with the amount varying by source and participant.

One collaborating source in Seattle enrolled patients during active infection and followed them longitudinally through the course of disease. Whole blood was collected in K2EDTA tubes by collaborating institutions according to the institutions' own protocols. For TCRbeta analysis, collaborators shipped samples as frozen whole blood, isolated PBMCs, or DNA extracted from either of those sample types. This TCR was sampled from a woman aged 30 to 39 with COVID-19, enrolled during active disease. The V gene is TRBV6-6 and the J gene is TRBJ1-3; the D gene cannot be resolved reliably. The sequenced material came from peripheral blood. CDR3 reads: CASSYSPPVEDTIYF. The bases are TGTGCCAGCAGTTACTCGCCCCCCGTTGAGGACACCATATATTTT.